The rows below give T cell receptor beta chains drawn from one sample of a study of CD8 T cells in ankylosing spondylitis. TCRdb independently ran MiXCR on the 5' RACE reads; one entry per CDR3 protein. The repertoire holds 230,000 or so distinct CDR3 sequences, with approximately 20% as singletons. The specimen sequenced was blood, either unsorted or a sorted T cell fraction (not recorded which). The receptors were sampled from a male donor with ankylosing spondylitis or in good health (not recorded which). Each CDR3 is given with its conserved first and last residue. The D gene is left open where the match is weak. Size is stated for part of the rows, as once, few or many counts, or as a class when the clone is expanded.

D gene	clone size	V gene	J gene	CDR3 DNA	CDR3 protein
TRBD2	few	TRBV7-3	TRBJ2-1	TGTGCCAGCAGCACCACTAGCGGGAGTTACAATGAGCAGTTCTTC	CASSTTSGSYNEQFF
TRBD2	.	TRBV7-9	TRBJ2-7	TGTGCCAGCAGCCCCCCTAGCGGGCCCATTGCCTACGAGCAGTACTTC	CASSPPSGPIAYEQYF
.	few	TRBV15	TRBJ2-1	TGTGCCACCAGCACAGAGAGTAGCGGCTCCTACAATGAGCAGTTCTTC	CATSTESSGSYNEQFF
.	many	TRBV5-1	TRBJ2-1	TGCGCCAGCAGCTTGGCCGGGACATCAGCCTACAATGAGCAGTTCTTC	CASSLAGTSAYNEQFF
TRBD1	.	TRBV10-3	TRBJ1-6	TGTGCCACCAGGGGGCAGAGCTCCTATAATTCACCCCTCCACTTT	CATRGQSSYNSPLHF
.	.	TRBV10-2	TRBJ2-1	TGCGCCAGCAGGGGGAATGAGCAGTTCTTC	CASRGNEQFF
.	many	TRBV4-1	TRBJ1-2	TGCGCCAGCAGCCAAACGGGGCAGGCGAACTATGGCTACACCTTC	CASSQTGQANYGYTF
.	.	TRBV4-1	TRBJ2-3	TGCGCCAGCAGCCAAGAGACTGGCGTGGTTAAAGATACGCAGTATTTT	CASSQETGVVKDTQYF
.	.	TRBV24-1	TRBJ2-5	TGTGCCACCAGTGATTGGGGCAGGGGAATAGAGGAGACCCAGTACTTC	CATSDWGRGIEETQYF
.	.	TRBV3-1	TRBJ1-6	TGTGCCAGCAGCGAAAGGGACACTTACCTCCACTTT	CASSERDTYLHF
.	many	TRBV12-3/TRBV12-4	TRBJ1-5	TGTGCCAGCAGCCTAGACAGAAATCAGCCCCAGCATTTT	CASSLDRNQPQHF
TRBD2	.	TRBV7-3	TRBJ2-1	TGTGCCAGCAGCTTAACGACCTCAAGCGGGAGGAACAATGAGCAGTTCTTC	CASSLTTSSGRNNEQFF
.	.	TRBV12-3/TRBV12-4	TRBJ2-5	TGTGCCAGCAGTGCAAAGTGGTCCCAACAAGAGACCCAGTACTTC	CASSAKWSQQETQYF
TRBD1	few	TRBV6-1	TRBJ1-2	TGTGCCAGCACCGGACAGGGGAAACTTGGCTACACCTTC	CASTGQGKLGYTF
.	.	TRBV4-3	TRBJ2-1	TGCGCCAGCAGCCAAGGTGCGGGAAGCTCCTACAATGAGCAGTTCTTC	CASSQGAGSSYNEQFF
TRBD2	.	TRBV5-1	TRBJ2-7	TGCGCCAGCAGCCAAGGACTAGCACCCCCGGACGAGCAGTACTTC	CASSQGLAPPDEQYF
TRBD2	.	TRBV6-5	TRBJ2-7	TGTGCCAGCAGTTACTTTCCTAGCGGGAGCTACGAGCAGTACTTC	CASSYFPSGSYEQYF
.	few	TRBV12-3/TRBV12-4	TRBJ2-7	TGTGCCAGCAGCACCCAAGCAATAGGGGGCGAGCAGTACTTC	CASSTQAIGGEQYF
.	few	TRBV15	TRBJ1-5	TGTGCCACCAGCAGGGACCCCTTTCAGCCCCAGCATTTT	CATSRDPFQPQHF